The next 5 T cell receptor beta chains were all read from a single sample in a study of regulatory T cells in long-lasting Graves disease (dated by TCRdb to 2020 to 2023). The library was built by means of multiplex PCR. TCRdb records Illumina HiSeq 4000 as the sequencer. To build TCR beta libraries, CDR3 regions were amplified by Arm-PCR using iRepertoire HTBI primers. TCRdb trimmed public reads at Q25 via fastp, called clones via MiXCR and kept in-frame beta chains. Every entry covers one CDR3 protein and lists the most common genes and DNA from its rows. Within this sample are hundreds of thousands of distinct CDR3 sequences, with approximately 15% of them counted one time only. The biggest ten clones account for around a sixth of the sample. The meaning of the sample's time point label: newly diagnosed GD, antithyroid drugs for less than 3 months. RNA was extracted from PBMCs in TRIzol for both TCR sequencing and RNA sequencing.

These data were also filed under a second study, of T cells in Graves' hyperthyroidism and ophthalmopathy.

The specimen comprised peripheral blood mononuclear cells (PBMCs), sampled at new diagnosis, from a patient treated with antithyroid drugs. These receptors were collected from a woman between 25 and 40 years old with Graves disease. Donor details come from another sample of the same person, matched by shared clones.

In its sample, this clonotype was seen a few times. CDR3 residues: CATHETGGSNQPQHF. CDR3 DNA sequence: TGTGCCACCCACGAGACAGGGGGAAGCAATCAGCCCCAGCATTTT. The chain has TRBV19 and TRBJ1-5; the match to TRBD1 covers 9 bases. CDR1 is LNHDA, CDR2 SQIVND, per germline (reference sequence). The length of the CDR3 is 15 residues. With 10 bases clipped from V and 1 base from J, the junction kept 8 bases outside the gene matches.

Ten or more counts support this clonotype. The chain uses TRBV24-1 and TRBJ2-7; possibly TRBD1 for D (6 bases). Germline V gene data show CDR1 as KGHDR and CDR2 as SFDVKD. This CDR3 region has 13 residues. V was pared by 9 bases and J by 2 bases, with 13 bases between. CDR3 nucleotides: TGTGCCACCGGTGCCCAGGGGACCTACGAGCAGTACTTC. Translated, it gives CATGAQGTYEQYF.

This chain links TRBV12-3 or TRBV12-4 with TRBJ2-5; D gene uncertain. The CDR3 totals 15 residues. V lost 6 bases and J lost 7, with 21 bases in between. The CDR3 DNA reads as TGTGCCAGCAGCGATGACCCCGGTCGGGTCGGGACCCAGTACTTC. Its translation is CASSDDPGRVGTQYF.

This clonotype appeared a few times. V usage is TRBV27 and J usage is TRBJ1-2, with no clear D. Germline V lookup: CDR1 MNHEY, CDR2 SMNVEV (reference sequence). V dropped 5 bases and J dropped 7 bases, with 26 bases sitting between them. The CDR3 length is 17 residues. The CDR3 nucleotides read TGTGCCAGCAGTCCGAGCAGCTTCAAGATTGGCAAGGGTGGCTACACCTTC. Translating it yields CASSPSSFKIGKGGYTF.

This clonotype has ten or more counts. V and J are TRBV6-1 and TRBJ2-7, with 9 nucleotides matching TRBD1. The germline V gene has CDR1 MNHNS and CDR2 SASEGT. With 5 bases clipped from V and 5 bases from J, the junction kept 13 bases outside the gene matches. The CDR3 spans 16 residues. CDR3 in amino acids: CASSPRPGQGIHEQYF. CDR3 in DNA: TGTGCCAGCAGTCCTCGTCCGGGACAGGGAATCCACGAGCAGTACTTC.